This T cell receptor beta chain comes out of a study of Graves' ophthalmopathy and Graves' hyperthyroidism. Study-wide results and caveats: Most expanded thyroid clonotypes above 0.001 frequency also appeared in blood.

Points on this clonotype: The antigen is not known.

The CDR3 spans 15 residues. V shed 3 bases and J shed 7 bases, with 13 bases lying between them. Germline V gene data show CDR1 as SGHDN and CDR2 as FVKESK. For repertoire sequencing, the TCR beta CDR3 regions were amplified from RNA transcripts. Investigators did first-round RT-PCR with HTBI primers, then second-round multiplex PCR. TCRdb used MiXCR to reprocess the multiplex PCR reads, holding one entry per CDR3 protein. The sample lists roughly 500,000 distinct CDR3 sequences, around an eighth occurring once. The material sequenced was blood. The chain combines TRBV14 with TRBJ1-6; D is ambiguous. The TCR sequence derives from a woman aged 25 to 39 with Graves' ophthalmopathy. The CDR3 spells CASSHSFGGNSPLHF. DNA for the CDR3: TGTGCCAGCAGCCACTCGTTCGGCGGAAATTCACCCCTCCACTTT. Complete variable domain (other parts from reference TRBV14 and TRBJ1-6): EAGVTQFPSHSVIEKGQTVTLRCDPISGHDNLYWYRRVMGKEIKFLLHFVKESKQDESGMPNNRFLAERTGGTYSTLKVQPAELEDSGVYFCASSHSFGGNSPLHFGNGTRLTVT.